Sequencing of this T cell receptor delta chain was carried out in a study of γδ T cells in repeated Plasmodium falciparum infection. Gammadelta T cells were flow-sorted from PBMC into Vgamma9/Vdelta2+ and Vdelta2-negative populations for bulk analysis. This clone was counted between two and nine times. The antigen is unknown. The protein recorded in TCRdb matches a much larger clone and deviates from this DNA's translation at residue 6, suggesting a read error; the protein here is obtained by translating the DNA. Trimming removed 3 bases from V and 0 bases from J; junction bases left unmatched: 17. The CDR3 spans 20 residues. Per germline, CDR1 TSWWSYY and CDR2 QGS. TCRdb re-called the multiplex PCR reads with CATT. The sample lists some 100,000 delta-chain clones, about 1.5% occurring once. Overall study findings and caveats: The Malian cohort came from a small rural village of predominantly one ethnic group. In Vdelta2-negative, largely Vdelta1+, gammadelta repertoires, repeated controlled infections appeared to drive clonal selection waves.

Specimen: gamma-delta T cells from blood. The clonotype was recovered from a pool of human donors (malaria-infected and uninfected, not separated). This chain connects TRDV1 to TRDJ1; the match to TRDD3 covers 9 bases. The CDR3 loop is CALGEDRRLGDPWYTDKLIF. For the CDR3, the DNA is TGTGCTCTTGGGGAGGATAGGAGGCTGGGGGATCCTTGGTACACCGATAAACTCATCTTT.